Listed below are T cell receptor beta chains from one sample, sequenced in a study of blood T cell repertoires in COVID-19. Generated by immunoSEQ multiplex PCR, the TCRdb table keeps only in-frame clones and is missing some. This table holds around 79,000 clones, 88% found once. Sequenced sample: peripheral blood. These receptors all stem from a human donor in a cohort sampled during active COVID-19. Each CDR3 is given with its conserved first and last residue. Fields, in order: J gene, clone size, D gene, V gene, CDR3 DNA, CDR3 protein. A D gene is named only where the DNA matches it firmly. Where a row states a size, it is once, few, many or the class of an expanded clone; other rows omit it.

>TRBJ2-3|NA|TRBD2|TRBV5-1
TGCGCCAGCAGTAATGGACTAGCGGGACGGGCGGATACGCAGTATTTT
CASSNGLAGRADTQYF
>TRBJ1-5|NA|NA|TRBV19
TGTGCCAGTACCACCGGCGTGGGGGCTCGGCAGCCCCAGCATTTT
CASTTGVGARQPQHF
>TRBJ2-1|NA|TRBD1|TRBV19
TGTGCCAGTAGGCCCTCCCCCGGGACAGGGAGCTCCTACAATGAGCAGTTCTTC
CASRPSPGTGSSYNEQFF
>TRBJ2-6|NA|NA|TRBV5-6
TGTGCCAGCAGCTTGGATACCGGGTCTGGGGCCAACGTCCTGACTTTC
CASSLDTGSGANVLTF
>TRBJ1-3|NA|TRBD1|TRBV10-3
TGTGCCATCAGTGAACGCGTGGGACAGAACGGAAACACCATATATTTT
CAISERVGQNGNTIYF
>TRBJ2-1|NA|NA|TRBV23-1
TGCGCCAGCAGTCAATGTTCCCTTCCCCCCTACAATGAGCAGTTCTTC
CASSQCSLPPYNEQFF
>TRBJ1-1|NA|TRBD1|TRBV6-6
TGTGCCAGCAGTCTTAGCCTAGTCGGGACAGGGGGCAGTGACACTGAAGCTTTCTTT
CASSLSLVGTGGSDTEAFF
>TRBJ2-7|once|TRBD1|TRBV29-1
TGCAGCGTTGGGGACAGTCCCTTGGAAGAGCAGTACTTC
CSVGDSPLEEQYF
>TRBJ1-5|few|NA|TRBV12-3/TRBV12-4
TGTGCCAGCACCCCAGGGGCAGGCCAGCCCCAGCATTTT
CASTPGAGQPQHF
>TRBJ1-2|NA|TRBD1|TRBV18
TGTGCCAGCTCACCATTCGCAACAGGGGGGTATGGCTACACCTTC
CASSPFATGGYGYTF
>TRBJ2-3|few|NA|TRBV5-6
TGTGCCAGCAGTCAGATCGGAACAGGTAGCACAGATACGCAGTATTTT
CASSQIGTGSTDTQYF
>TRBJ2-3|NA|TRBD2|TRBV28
TGTGCCAGCAGGCAAGGGACTAGATCCACGCAGTATTTT
CASRQGTRSTQYF
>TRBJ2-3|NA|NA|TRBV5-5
TGTGCCAGCAGCCGACTGAGCGGGAGCACAGATACGCAGTATTTT
CASSRLSGSTDTQYF
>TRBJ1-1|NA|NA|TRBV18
TGTGCCAGCTTCCTACAGGGAAACACTGAAGCTTTCTTT
CASFLQGNTEAFF
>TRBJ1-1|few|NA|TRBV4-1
TGCGCCAGCAGCCAAGTCGGAGGGGAAAGAAACACTGAAGCTTTCTTT
CASSQVGGERNTEAFF
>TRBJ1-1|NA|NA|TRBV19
TGTGCCAGTAGTATACAGGAAGAAGCTTTCTTT
CASSIQEEAFF
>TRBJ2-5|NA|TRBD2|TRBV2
TGTGCCACTGGGACTAGCGGGGGTCAAGAGACCCAGTACTTC
CATGTSGGQETQYF
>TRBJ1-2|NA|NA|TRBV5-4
TGTGCCAGCAGCTTGGTTGGCGGAAACTATGGCTACACCTTC
CASSLVGGNYGYTF
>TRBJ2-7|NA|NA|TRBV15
TGTGCCACCAGCAGAGATCGCAGCTCCTACGAGCAGTACTTC
CATSRDRSSYEQYF
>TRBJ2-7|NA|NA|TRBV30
TGTGCCTGGAAAACGACCGGAGACTACGAGCAGTACTTC
CAWKTTGDYEQYF
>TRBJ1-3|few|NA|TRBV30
TGTGCCTGGAGTGTACCCCAGGGTGGAAGCTCTGGAAACACCATATATTTT
CAWSVPQGGSSGNTIYF
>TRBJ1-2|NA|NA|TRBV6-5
TGTGCCAGCAGGAGAGAAGGTCGGAGTGGCTACACCTTC
CASRREGRSGYTF
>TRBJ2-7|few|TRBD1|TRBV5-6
TGTGCCAGCACCCTAACAGGGGAATCCTACGAGCAGTACTTC
CASTLTGESYEQYF
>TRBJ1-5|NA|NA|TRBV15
TGTGCCACCAGCAGAGATATTCGTCAGCCCCAGCATTTT
CATSRDIRQPQHF
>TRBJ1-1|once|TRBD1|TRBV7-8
TGTGCCAGCAGCTTAGTAGGGGACAGAGGCGAAGCTTTCTTT
CASSLVGDRGEAFF
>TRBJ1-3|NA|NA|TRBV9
TGTGCCAGCAGCGTAGGTCAGGGGACTGGAAACACCATATATTTT
CASSVGQGTGNTIYF
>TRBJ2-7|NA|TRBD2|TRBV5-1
TGCGCCAGCAGCCTGGGACTAGCGGGAGGGCCAGCAAATACTAGGTCCTACGAGCAGTACTTC
CASSLGLAGGPANTRSYEQYF
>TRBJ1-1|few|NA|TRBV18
TGTGCCAGCTCACCGGGTCGCAGGGTAGGGGTGAACACTGAAGCTTTCTTT
CASSPGRRVGVNTEAFF
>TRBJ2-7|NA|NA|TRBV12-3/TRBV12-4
TGTGCCAGCAGTTTATCCGGGGTCGAGCAGTACTTC
CASSLSGVEQYF
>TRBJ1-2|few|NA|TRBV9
TGTGCCAGCAGCGTAGGTGGAGGGGAAATCTATGGCTACACCTTC
CASSVGGGEIYGYTF
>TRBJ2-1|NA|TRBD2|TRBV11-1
TGTGCCAGCAGCTTAGGAACTAGCGGGGGGAATGAGCAGTTCTTC
CASSLGTSGGNEQFF
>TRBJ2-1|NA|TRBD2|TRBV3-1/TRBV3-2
TGTGCCAGCAGGCGAAGGGTCCTAGCGGGGTGGAATGAGCAGTTCTTC
CASRRRVLAGWNEQFF
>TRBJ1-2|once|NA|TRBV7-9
TGTGCCAGCAGCCAACTGACTGGGGGGGACTATGGCTACACCTTC
CASSQLTGGDYGYTF
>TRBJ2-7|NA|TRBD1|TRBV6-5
TGTGCCAGCAGTTACAGGACAGGGGGCGGCCACGAGCAGTACTTC
CASSYRTGGGHEQYF
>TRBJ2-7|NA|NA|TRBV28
TGTGCCAGCAGTAACAGGGTGGGAGTCTACGAGCAGTACTTC
CASSNRVGVYEQYF
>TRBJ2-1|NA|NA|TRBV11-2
TGTGCCAGCAGCTTAGGAGCGTCTAGCAGCAATGAGCAGTTCTTC
CASSLGASSSNEQFF
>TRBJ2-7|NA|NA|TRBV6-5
TGTGCCAGCAGCCGAACAGCCTACGAGCAGTACTTC
CASSRTAYEQYF
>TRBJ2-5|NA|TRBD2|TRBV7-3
TGTGCCAGCAGCTTAGGAGCGGGGGGTGAAGAGACCCAGTACTTC
CASSLGAGGEETQYF
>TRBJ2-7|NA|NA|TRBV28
TGTGCCAGCAGTGACCCTCCACTATCCTACGAGCAGTACTTC
CASSDPPLSYEQYF
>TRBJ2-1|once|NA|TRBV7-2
TGTGCCAGCAGCTATAGTTCCGGGATATCGGGTGAGCAGTTCTTC
CASSYSSGISGEQFF
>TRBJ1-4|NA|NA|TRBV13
TGTGCCAGCAGCTTAGCGTCTAATGAAAAACTGTTTTTT
CASSLASNEKLFF
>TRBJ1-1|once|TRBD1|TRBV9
TGTGCCAGCAGCGGTGGGACAGCGAGGGCTGAAGCTTTCTTT
CASSGGTARAEAFF
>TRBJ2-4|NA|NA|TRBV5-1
TGCGCCAGCAGCTTGGGCGGCACGGAAGCCAAAAACATTCAGTACTTC
CASSLGGTEAKNIQYF
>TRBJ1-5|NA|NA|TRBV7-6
TGTGCCAGCAGCTTACAGAGCAATCAGCCCCAGCATTTT
CASSLQSNQPQHF
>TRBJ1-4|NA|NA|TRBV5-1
TGCGCCAGCAGCCCAAGCGGGTTTGGGGAAAAACTGTTTTTT
CASSPSGFGEKLFF
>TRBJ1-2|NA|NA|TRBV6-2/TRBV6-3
TGTGCCAGCAGTTCACAGTCGCTCTATGGCTACACCTTC
CASSSQSLYGYTF